Below, 12 T cell receptor beta chains from the same sample are listed, as sequenced in a study of metastatic and nonmetastatic thyroid tumors. MiXCR was used by TCRdb to re-call the PCR reads. The sample includes more than 85,000 clones, around 9.2% of them seen just once. The entire patient cohort was treatment-naive prior to thyroid surgery. The sequencing sample was made of blood. Receptor source: a female donor with papillary thyroid cancer or a benign thyroid nodule (not recorded which). Some clones in this sample may be carry-over from other donors' samples.

The chain links TRBV6-1 to TRBJ2-7; a weak D match, TRBD1 (6 bases). Trimming removed 9 bases at V and 5 bases at J, with 8 bases between. The CDR3 is made up of 10 amino acids. Germline V gene lookup returns CDR1 MNHNS and CDR2 SASEGT. Here the CDR3 reads CARGGDEQYF. The DNA for the CDR3 is TGTGCCAGAGGGGGTGACGAGCAGTACTTC.

This clone was counted at least ten times. The chain links TRBV11-1 to TRBJ2-6, with D possibly matching TRBD1 (6 bases). The V gene lost 4 bases and the J gene lost 0 bases, with 16 bases spanning the gap. Germline V CDR1 and CDR2: SGHAT, FQDESV (reference sequence). The CDR3 sequence is 18 residues long. CDR3 in amino acids: CASSSRGPGASGANVLTF. CDR3 DNA: TGTGCCAGCAGCTCCAGGGGTCCTGGAGCCTCTGGGGCCAACGTCCTGACTTTC.

This clone was seen repeatedly, ten times or more. The V call is TRBV10-1, the J call TRBJ2-1, with D tentatively TRBD2 (6 bases). Trimming pared 2 bases from V and 0 bases from J, leaving 11 bases between. The CDR3 consists of 16 residues. CDR1 is WNHNN and CDR2 is SYGVQD in the germline V gene (reference sequence). CDR3: CASSETGTLSYNEQFF. As DNA, the CDR3 is TGCGCCAGCAGTGAGACCGGGACTCTCTCCTACAATGAGCAGTTCTTC.

At least ten counts were recorded for this clone. The rearrangement joins TRBV9 to TRBJ2-5; tentative D call: TRBD1 (5 bases). CDR3 length: 15 amino acids. With 0 bases removed from V and 2 bases from J, the gap between germline ends came to 11 bases. Germline assignment: CDR1 SGDLS and CDR2 YYNGEE. The CDR3 is CASSVGAGSQETQYF. CDR3 DNA sequence: TGTGCCAGCAGCGTAGGGGCAGGGTCGCAAGAGACCCAGTACTTC.

This clone was seen many times. The V gene is TRBV13, the J gene TRBJ2-2; TRBD1 agrees at 8 bases. J was trimmed by 5 bases and V by 4 bases; bases with no gene match: 9. Germline V gene lookup returns CDR1 PRHDT and CDR2 FYEKMQ (reference sequence). The CDR3 is 16 amino acids. In nucleotides, the CDR3 is TGTGCCAGCAGCTCAACGGATACAGGGGGAACCGGGGAGCTGTTTTTT. It yields the protein CASSSTDTGGTGELFF.

This clone was found a few times. Its ends do not fully match the called genes, so a read error is possible. The gene calls are TRBV6-1 and TRBJ1-4; D remains unclear. This CDR3 contains 15 residues. The germline V gene has CDR1 MNHNS and CDR2 SASEGT. CDR3 region: CATQRAAATNEKLFF. CDR3 in DNA: TGTGCCACCCAGAGGGCAGCCGCAACTAATGAAAAACTGTTCTTT.

The chain has TRBV20-1 and TRBJ2-3; D possibly matches TRBD1 or TRBD2 (5 bases each). The germline V and J ends were trimmed by 0 bases and 1 base, with 23 bases remaining between them. Germline values: CDR1 DFQATT, CDR2 SNEGSKA (reference sequence). The CDR3 loop spans 19 amino acids. CDR3 residues: CSARDLAIGGAAGTDTQYF. CDR3 coding DNA: TGCAGTGCTAGAGATCTCGCTATTGGGGGTGCGGCGGGCACAGATACGCAGTATTTT.

This clone was detected ten times or more. This chain uses TRBV5-1 with TRBJ2-2; 8 nucleotides line up with TRBD2. With 4 bases clipped from V and 1 base from J, the junction kept 3 bases outside the gene matches. The CDR3 contains 15 residues. The germline CDR1 and CDR2 sequences are SGHRS and YFSETQ. CDR3 sequence reads: CASSVRGGNTGELFF. Here the CDR3 DNA reads TGCGCCAGCAGCGTACGGGGGGGGAACACCGGGGAGCTGTTTTTT.

This clone was counted between two and nine times. A read error may be the cause here, since a much bigger clone is one base away. V is TRBV12-3 or TRBV12-4 and J is TRBJ2-3; D remains ambiguous. The assigned J gene may be wrong: the sequence end matches TRBJ1-5 better. The CDR3 loop spans 18 amino acids. The CDR3 DNA sequence: TGTGCCAGCAGCCTTGGACTAGCTATCCAGACTAGCACAGATACGCAGCATTTT. Translation: CASSLGLAIQTSTDTQHF.

This clone has a count of ten or more. The V and J genes are TRBV18 and TRBJ1-3; no clear D. The CDR3 has 14 residues. The ends were cut back, 2 bases at V and 0 bases at J, with 5 bases in the middle. Germline V gene lookup returns CDR1 KGHSH and CDR2 LQKENI. The chain's CDR3 is CASSPGSSGNTIYF. CDR3 sequence (DNA): TGTGCCAGCTCACCAGGGAGCTCTGGAAACACCATATATTTT.

At least ten counts were recorded for this clone. J is TRBJ2-7 and V is TRBV4-2, with 11 bases fitting TRBD2. The germline V gene has CDR1 LGHNA and CDR2 YNFKEQ. V lost 0 bases to trimming and J lost 2 bases; unmatched junction nucleotides: 0. The CDR3 contains 15 residues. CDR3 coding DNA: TGTGCCAGCAGCCAAGATAGCGGGGGGGCCTACGAGCAGTACTTC. Translated, it gives CASSQDSGGAYEQYF.

There are many counts of this clone. J is TRBJ2-2 and V is TRBV2; no reliable D call. Deletions cut 3 bases from V and 5 bases from J, with 13 bases between. The CDR3 contains 15 residues. Germline loops: CDR1 SNHLY, CDR2 FYNNEI. In DNA, the CDR3 is TGTGCCAGCAGTGAGACCGATGGGAAGACCGGGGAGCTGTTTTTT. Translating gives CASSETDGKTGELFF.